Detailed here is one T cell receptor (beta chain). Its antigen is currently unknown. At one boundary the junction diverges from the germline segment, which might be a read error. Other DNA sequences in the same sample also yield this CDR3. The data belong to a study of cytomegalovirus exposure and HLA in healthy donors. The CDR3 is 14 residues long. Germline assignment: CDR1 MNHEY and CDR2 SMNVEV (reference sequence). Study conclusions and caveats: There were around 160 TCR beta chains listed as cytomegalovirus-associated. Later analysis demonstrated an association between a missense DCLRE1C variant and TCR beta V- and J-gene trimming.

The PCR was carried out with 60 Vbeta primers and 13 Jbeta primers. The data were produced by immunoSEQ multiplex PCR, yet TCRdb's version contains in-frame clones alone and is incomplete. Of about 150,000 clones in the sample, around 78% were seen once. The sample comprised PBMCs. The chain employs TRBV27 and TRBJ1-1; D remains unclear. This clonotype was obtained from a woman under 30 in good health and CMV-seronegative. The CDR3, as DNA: TGTGCCAGCAGTGTAACCCCCAGGTCCACTGAAGCCTTCTTT. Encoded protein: CASSVTPRSTEAFF.